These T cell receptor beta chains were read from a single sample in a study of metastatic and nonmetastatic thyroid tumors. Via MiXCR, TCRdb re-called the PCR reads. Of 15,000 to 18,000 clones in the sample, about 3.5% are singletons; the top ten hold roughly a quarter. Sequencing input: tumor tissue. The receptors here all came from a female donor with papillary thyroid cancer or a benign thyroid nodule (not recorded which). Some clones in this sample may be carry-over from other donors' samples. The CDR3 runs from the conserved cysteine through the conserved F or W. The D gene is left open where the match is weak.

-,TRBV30,CAWSVLDYGYTF
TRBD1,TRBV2,CASSEYQYRGSHEQYF
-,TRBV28,CAISLRGRANARELFF
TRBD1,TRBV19,CASRRTGDTGELFF
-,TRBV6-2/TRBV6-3,CASSYRDYNEQFF
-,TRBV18,CASSPEGGLAFF
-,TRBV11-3,CASSEEGGQPQHF
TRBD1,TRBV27,CASTKTGREQFF
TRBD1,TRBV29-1,CSVAGTGSGNTIYF
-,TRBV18,CASRLGEKLFF
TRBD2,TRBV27,CASSFTSGEQFF
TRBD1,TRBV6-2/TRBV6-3,CASSYNTGVDNEQFF
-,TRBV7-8,CASSLVLRLSGNYGYTF
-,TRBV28,CASSLGGGGRYSYGYTF
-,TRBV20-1,CRPAAWEQFF
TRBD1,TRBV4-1,CASSQDGRGPNEKLFF
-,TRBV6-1,CASSYRLTGTQDNEQFF
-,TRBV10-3,CATRGQLGTDTQYF
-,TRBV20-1,CSARSREYGYTF
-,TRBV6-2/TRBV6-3,CAISYSQAGLSYEQYF
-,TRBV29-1,CSAGPSVGEQYF
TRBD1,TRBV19,CASSVVPGQVPSGNTIYF
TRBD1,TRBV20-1,CSVKTGGSAGYTF
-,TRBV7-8,CASSFMGPEAFF
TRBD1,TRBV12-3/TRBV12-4,CASRRTGDEQFF
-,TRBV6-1,CASRNPGQSSYEQYF
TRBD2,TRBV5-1,CASSLATSGMTETYEQYF
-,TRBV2,CASSEVEAFF
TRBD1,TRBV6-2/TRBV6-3,CASSRDRGFYGYTF
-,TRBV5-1,CASSLGADTDTQYF
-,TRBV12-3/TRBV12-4,CASFVPGNTIYF
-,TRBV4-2,CASSQDRVEGYTF